The present T cell receptor (beta chain) was sequenced within a study of blood T cell repertoires in COVID-19. Looking at the study overall: Samples taken during acute and convalescent COVID-19 were collected in the United States, Italy and Spain.

The length of the CDR3 is 15 residues. The germline V and J ends were trimmed by 1 base and 6 bases, with 12 bases remaining between them. The germline V gene has CDR1 MGHRA and CDR2 YSYEKL. Participants were aged 18 to 89 years, lived in around 25 US areas, and enrolled virtually. Grouping used clinical history reported by participants in a survey and questionnaire. Source study methods: How many nucleated cells were present was estimated from reference gene primer amplification. Using immunoSEQ multiplex PCR, the repertoire was profiled, and TCRdb retains in-frame clones only, with some absent. V, J and clone size reflect that table, while D and trimming were determined from the DNA. The repertoire consists of 150,000 to 200,000 clones, with about 85% occurring once and the leading ten covering around 5.1%.

The sequenced sample consisted of PBMCs or T cells enriched from blood (not recorded which). This clonotype was obtained from a woman between 35 and 50 years old with acute COVID-19. The chain is built from TRBV4-1 and TRBJ2-2; D might be TRBD1 (5 bases). CDR3 residues: CASSQGFRVPGELFF. In DNA form, the CDR3 reads TGCGCCAGCAGCCAAGGCTTCAGGGTCCCCGGGGAGCTGTTTTTT.